The subject of this entry is one T cell receptor beta chain. Its antigen is still unknown. No base qualities exist here, and no much larger clone lies one base off it. TCRbeta CDR3 regions were amplified from genomic DNA by means of the immunoSEQ Assay, a bias-controlled multiplex PCR. Per the source publication's procedure: Nucleated cell counts per sample were estimated from amplification of reference gene primers within the assay. To quantify the absolute abundance of each unique TCRbeta CDR3 rearrangement, sequence reads were collapsed and filtered. For each sample, productive Simpson clonality was calculated as the square root of Simpson's diversity index across productive rearrangements. Held by TCRdb, this immuneACCESS table contains in-frame sequences only and omits some clones. Under half of the omission traces to an unresolved V gene where checked; the cause of the rest is unknown. V and J calls and clone size follow that table, whereas D and trimming were derived from the DNA. This sample holds more than 9,000 clones; roughly 85% were observed only once. Jointly, the top ten make up 9.5% to 15% of the sample.

Whole blood was collected in K2EDTA tubes by collaborating institutions according to the institutions' own protocols. Collaborator samples were shipped for TCRbeta analysis as frozen whole blood, isolated PBMCs, or DNA extracted from either sample type. The entry originates in a study of blood T cell repertoires in COVID-19 (dated by TCRdb to about 2020). Regarding the complete study: Samples covering the acute and convalescent phases of COVID-19 were provided by collaborators in the United States, Italy and Spain. The prospective study material was composed of cDNA or gDNA derived from T cells, B-cell-depleted T cells, or PBMCs. A de-identified subject ID, COVID-19 status, age in years and sex were almost always included in the sample metadata. The repertoires were made available in a free public database intended to serve as a resource for research on the immune response to SARS-CoV-2. Where available, HLA class I and class II types were taken from metadata supplied by the sample provider and were not determined by assay-based typing. Samples came from the ongoing ImmuneRACE study (first 160 participants) plus 1,254 subjects from 6 global collaborators. Deeply sampled blood TCRbeta repertoires from subjects exposed to, actively infected with, or recovered from COVID-19 were included in the dataset. Paper-wide results and their limitations: The quantity of clinical and demographic metadata differed by source and by participant and was supplied without curation.

There are 12 amino acids in the CDR3, from cysteine to phenylalanine inclusive. Of the read, only the CDR3 DNA is kept; its 36 bases are in frame from base 1. The germline V gene (reference sequence) specifies MNHEY as CDR1 and SMNVEV as CDR2. The trim is 6 bases for V and 1 base for J, with a gap of 6 bases between the germline ends. This TCR was recovered from a human donor in a cohort sampled during active COVID-19. The chain uses TRBV27 and TRBJ1-1, with no reliable assignment of the D segment. Source material: peripheral blood. The DNA sequence is as follows: TGTGCCAGCAGGATGAGGAACACTGAAGCTTTCTTT. This is translated as CASRMRNTEAFF.